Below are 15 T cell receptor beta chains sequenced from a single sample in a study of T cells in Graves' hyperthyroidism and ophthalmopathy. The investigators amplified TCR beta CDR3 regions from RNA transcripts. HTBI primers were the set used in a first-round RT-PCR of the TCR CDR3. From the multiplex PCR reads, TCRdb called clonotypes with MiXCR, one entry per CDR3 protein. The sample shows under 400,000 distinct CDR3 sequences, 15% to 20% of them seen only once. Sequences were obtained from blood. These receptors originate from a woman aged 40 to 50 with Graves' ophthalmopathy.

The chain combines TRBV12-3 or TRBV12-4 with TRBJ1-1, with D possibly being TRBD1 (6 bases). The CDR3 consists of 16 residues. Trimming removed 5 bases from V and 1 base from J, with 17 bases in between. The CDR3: CASSQRGPGGNTEAFF. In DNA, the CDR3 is TGTGCCAGCAGTCAACGGGGGCCGGGTGGGAACACTGAAGCTTTCTTT.

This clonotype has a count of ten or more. CDR3 residues: CAWSSSAMYQETQYF. The DNA of the CDR3 is TGTGCCTGGAGTAGCAGTGCTATGTACCAAGAGACCCAGTACTTC. The chain links TRBV30 to TRBJ2-5; D unclear. The CDR3 consists of 15 residues. V was cut by 2 bases and J by 0 bases, with 13 bases left in between. CDR1 and CDR2 (germline): GTSNPN, SVGIG (reference sequence). Filled out from reference TRBV30 and TRBJ2-5, the complete variable domain reads SQTIHQWPATLVQPVGSPLSLECTVEGTSNPNLYWYRQAAGRGLQLLFYSVGIGQISSEVPQNLSASRPQDRQFILSSKKLLLSDSGFYLCAWSSSAMYQETQYFGPGTRLLVL.

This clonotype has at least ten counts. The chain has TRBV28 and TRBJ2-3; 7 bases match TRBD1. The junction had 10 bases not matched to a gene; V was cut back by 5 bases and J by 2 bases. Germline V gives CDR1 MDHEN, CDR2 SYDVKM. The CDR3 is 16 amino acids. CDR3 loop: CASSLRQGQFTDTQYF. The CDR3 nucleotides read TGTGCCAGCAGTCTACGACAGGGTCAATTCACAGATACGCAGTATTTT.

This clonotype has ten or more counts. CDR3 coding DNA: TGTGCCAGCAGTTACTCGAGGGGTATTAGCTATGGCTACACCTTC. It is translated as CASSYSRGISYGYTF. The genes are TRBV6-5 and TRBJ1-2; possibly TRBD1 for D (5 bases). The germline gives CDR1 MNHEY, CDR2 SVGAGI. The ends were cut back, 0 bases at V and 4 bases at J, with 12 bases in the middle. The CDR3 runs to 15 residues.

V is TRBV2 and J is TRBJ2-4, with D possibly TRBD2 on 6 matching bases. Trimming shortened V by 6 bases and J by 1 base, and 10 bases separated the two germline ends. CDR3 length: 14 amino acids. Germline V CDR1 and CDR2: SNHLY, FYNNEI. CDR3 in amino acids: CASRGDSAKNIQYF. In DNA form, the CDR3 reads TGTGCCAGCAGGGGGGACTCGGCCAAAAACATTCAGTACTTC.

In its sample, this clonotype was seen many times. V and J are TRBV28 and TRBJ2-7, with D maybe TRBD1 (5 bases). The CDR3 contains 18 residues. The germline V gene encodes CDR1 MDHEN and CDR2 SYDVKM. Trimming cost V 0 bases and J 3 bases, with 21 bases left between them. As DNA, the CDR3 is TGTGCCAGCAGTTTATGGGTGCGCAGGGATGATGAAGACTACGAGCAGTACTTC. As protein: CASSLWVRRDDEDYEQYF.

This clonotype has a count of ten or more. The DNA of the CDR3 is TGTGCCAGCAGGGCCCTGACTAGCGGGGAACGGTACTTC. It translates to CASRALTSGERYF. The chain uses TRBV11-2 and TRBJ2-7, with TRBD2 matching over 11 bases. The germline CDR1 and CDR2 sequences are SGHAT and FQNNGV. The CDR3 has 13 amino acids. V gave up 6 bases and J gave up 12 bases; unmatched junction bases: 10.

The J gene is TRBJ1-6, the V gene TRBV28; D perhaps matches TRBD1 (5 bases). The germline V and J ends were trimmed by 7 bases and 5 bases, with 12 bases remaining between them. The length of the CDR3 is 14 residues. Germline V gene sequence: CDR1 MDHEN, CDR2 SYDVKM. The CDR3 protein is CASTRQSDNSPLHF. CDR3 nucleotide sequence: TGTGCCAGCACCCGACAGTCAGATAATTCACCCCTCCACTTT.

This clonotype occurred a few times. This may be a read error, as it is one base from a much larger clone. The CDR3 coding sequence is TGTGCCAGCAGCCAAGGGGCAGGAATCAATCAGCCCCAGCATTTT. Protein: CASSQGAGINQPQHF. The rearrangement links TRBV14 to TRBJ1-5; D gene ambiguous. The V end was cut by 1 base, the J end by 3 bases, with 10 bases between. CDR3 length: 15 residues. Germline CDR1 is SGHDN and CDR2 is FVKESK.

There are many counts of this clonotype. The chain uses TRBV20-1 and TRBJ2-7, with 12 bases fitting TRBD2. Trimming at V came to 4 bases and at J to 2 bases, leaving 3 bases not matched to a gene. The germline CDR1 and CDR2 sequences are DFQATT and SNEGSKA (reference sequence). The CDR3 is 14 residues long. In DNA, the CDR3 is TGCAGTGCTAACCCTAGCGGGAGGGCCTACGAGCAGTACTTC. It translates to CSANPSGRAYEQYF.

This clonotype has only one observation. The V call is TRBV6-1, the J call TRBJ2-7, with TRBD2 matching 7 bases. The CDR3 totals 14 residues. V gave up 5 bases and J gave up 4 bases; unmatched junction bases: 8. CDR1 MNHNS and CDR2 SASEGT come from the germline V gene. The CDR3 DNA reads TGTGCCAGCAGTCCGGGAGGCGATTTGTACGAGCAGTACTTC. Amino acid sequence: CASSPGGDLYEQYF.

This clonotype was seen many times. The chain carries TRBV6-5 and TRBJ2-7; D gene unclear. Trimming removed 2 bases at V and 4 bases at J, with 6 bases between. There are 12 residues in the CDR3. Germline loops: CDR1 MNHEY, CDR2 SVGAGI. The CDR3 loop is CASSYASYEQYF. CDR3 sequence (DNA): TGTGCCAGCAGTTACGCCTCTTACGAGCAGTACTTC.

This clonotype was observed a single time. The CDR3 here is CASSYGPDDLYEQYF. DNA of the CDR3: TGTGCCAGCAGTTACGGGCCGGATGACCTCTACGAGCAGTACTTC. The J gene is TRBJ2-7, the V gene TRBV27; D ambiguous. CDR3 length equals 15 residues. CDR1 and CDR2 from the germline V gene are MNHEY and SMNVEV (reference sequence). Trimming stripped 4 bases from V and 3 bases from J, with 16 bases between.

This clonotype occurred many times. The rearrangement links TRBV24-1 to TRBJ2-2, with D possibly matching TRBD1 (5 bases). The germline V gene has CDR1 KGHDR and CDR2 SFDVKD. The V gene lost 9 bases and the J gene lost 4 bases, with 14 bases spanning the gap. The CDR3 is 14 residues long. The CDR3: CATGKGLGTGELFF. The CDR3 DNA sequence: TGTGCCACCGGAAAGGGGTTAGGCACCGGGGAGCTGTTTTTT.

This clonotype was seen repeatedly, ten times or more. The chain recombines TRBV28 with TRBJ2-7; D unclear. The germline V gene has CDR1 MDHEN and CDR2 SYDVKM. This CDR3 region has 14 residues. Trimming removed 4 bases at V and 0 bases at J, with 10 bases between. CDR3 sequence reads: CASSWGVSSYEQYF. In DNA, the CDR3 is TGTGCCAGCAGTTGGGGTGTCAGCTCCTACGAGCAGTACTTC.